This T cell receptor (beta chain) came from a study of patients and donors after allogeneic stem cell transplantation. TCRdb reprocessed the RT-PCR reads via MiXCR and lists one record per CDR3 protein. The table shows some 200,000 distinct CDR3 sequences, with less than 45% occurring only once. This clonotype was detected only a few times. V dropped 5 bases and J dropped 3 bases, with 13 bases sitting between them. This CDR3 comprises 15 residues. J is TRBJ2-2 and V is TRBV12-3 or TRBV12-4; TRBD2 is a possible D gene (6 bases). This receptor was taken from a human donor who was either an allogeneic HSCT recipient or a stem cell or donor lymphocyte infusion donor (not recorded which). It is not recorded whose cells these are; they may come from a transplant donor. Sequences were obtained from blood, either unsorted or a sorted T cell fraction (not recorded which). The DNA for the CDR3 is TGTGCCAGCAGTAGGCGGGAATTTGACACCGGGGAGCTGTTTTTT. It translates to CASSRREFDTGELFF.